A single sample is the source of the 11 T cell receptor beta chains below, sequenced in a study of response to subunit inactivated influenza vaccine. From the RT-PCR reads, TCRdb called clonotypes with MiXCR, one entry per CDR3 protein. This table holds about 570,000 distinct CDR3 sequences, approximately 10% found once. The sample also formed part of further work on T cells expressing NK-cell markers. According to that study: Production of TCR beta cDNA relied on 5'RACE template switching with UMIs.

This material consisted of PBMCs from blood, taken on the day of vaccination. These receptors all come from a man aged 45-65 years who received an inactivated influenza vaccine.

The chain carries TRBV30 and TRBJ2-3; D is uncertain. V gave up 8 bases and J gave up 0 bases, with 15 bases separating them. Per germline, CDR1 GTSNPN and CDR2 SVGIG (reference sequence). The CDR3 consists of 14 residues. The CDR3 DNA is TGTGCCGGAACCGGCGGTCCTAGCACAGATACGCAGTATTTT. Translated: CAGTGGPSTDTQYF.

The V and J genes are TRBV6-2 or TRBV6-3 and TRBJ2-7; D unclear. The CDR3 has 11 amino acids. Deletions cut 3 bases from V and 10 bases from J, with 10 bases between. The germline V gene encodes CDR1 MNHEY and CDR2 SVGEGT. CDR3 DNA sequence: TGTGCCAGCAGTTATGGGCCATCTCAGTACTTC. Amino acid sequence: CASSYGPSQYF.

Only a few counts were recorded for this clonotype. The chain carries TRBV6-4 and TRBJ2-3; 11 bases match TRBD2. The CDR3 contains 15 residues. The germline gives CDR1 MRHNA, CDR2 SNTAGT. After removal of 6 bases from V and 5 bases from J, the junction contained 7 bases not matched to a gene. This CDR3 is CASSAVAGGQDTQYF. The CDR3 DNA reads TGTGCCAGCAGCGCCGTAGCGGGGGGGCAAGATACGCAGTATTTT.

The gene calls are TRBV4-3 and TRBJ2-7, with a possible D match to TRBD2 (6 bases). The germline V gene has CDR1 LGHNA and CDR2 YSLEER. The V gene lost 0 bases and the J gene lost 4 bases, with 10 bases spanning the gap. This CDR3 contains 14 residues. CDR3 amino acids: CASSQELAEYEQYF. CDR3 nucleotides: TGCGCCAGCAGCCAAGAATTAGCGGAATACGAGCAGTACTTC.

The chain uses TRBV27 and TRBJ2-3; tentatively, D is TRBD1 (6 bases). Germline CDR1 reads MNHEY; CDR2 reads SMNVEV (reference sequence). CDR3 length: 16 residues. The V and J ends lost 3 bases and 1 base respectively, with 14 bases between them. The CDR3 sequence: CASSLMLSGGTDTQYF. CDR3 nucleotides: TGTGCCAGCAGTTTGATGCTATCAGGGGGCACAGATACGCAGTATTTT.

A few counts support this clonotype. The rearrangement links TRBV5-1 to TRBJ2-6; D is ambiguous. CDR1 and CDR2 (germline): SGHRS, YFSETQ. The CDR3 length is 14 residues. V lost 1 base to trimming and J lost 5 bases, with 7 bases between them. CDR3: CASSLTPWANVLTF. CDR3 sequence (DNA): TGCGCCAGCAGCTTGACACCCTGGGCCAACGTCCTGACTTTC.

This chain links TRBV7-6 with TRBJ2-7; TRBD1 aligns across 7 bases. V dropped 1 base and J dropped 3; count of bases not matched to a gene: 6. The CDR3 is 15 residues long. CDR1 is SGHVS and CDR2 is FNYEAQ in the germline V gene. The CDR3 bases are TGTGCCAGCAGCTTAGGAGAGGGGGCGGTCTACGAGCAGTACTTC. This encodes CASSLGEGAVYEQYF.

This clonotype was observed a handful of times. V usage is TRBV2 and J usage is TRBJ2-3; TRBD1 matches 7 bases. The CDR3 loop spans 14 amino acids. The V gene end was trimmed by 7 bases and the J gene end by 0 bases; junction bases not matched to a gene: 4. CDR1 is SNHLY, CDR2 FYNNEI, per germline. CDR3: CASMGQSSTDTQYF. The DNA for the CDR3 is TGTGCCAGCATGGGACAGTCTAGCACAGATACGCAGTATTTT.

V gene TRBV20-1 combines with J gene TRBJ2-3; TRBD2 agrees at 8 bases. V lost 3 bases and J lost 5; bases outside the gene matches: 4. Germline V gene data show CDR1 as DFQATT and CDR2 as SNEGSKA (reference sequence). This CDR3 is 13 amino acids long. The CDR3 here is CSASGGAVDTQYF. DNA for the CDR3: TGCAGTGCTAGCGGGGGGGCCGTAGATACGCAGTATTTT.

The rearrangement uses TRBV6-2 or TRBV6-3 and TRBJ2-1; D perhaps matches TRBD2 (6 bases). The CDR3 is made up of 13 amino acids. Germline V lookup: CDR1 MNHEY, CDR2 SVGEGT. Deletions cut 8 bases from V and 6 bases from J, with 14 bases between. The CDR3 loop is CASCGLQTNEQFF. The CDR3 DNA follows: TGTGCCAGCTGTGGACTACAAACCAATGAGCAGTTCTTC.

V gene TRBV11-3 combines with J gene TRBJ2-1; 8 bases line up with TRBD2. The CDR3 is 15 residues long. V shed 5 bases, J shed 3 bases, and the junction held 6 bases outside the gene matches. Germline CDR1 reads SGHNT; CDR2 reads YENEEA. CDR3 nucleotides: TGTGCCAGCAGCGCACGGACTAGCAGCTACAATGAGCAGTTCTTC. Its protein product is CASSARTSSYNEQFF. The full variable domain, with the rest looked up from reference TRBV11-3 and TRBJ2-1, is EAGVVQSPRYKIIEKKQPVAFWCNPISGHNTLYWYLQNLGQGPELLIRYENEEAVDDSQLPKDRFSAERLKGVDSTLKIQPAELGDSAVYLCASSARTSSYNEQFFGPGTRLTVL.